This is a list of T cell receptor beta chains from one sample in a study of blood T cell repertoires in COVID-19. TCRdb's table, derived via immunoSEQ multiplex PCR, lists solely in-frame clones and lacks some. Of about 210,000 clones detected, approximately 89% appear once; the ten largest clones hold about 5%. The sequenced sample was peripheral blood. These receptors were collected from a woman between 40 and 55 years old with acute or convalescent COVID-19. Both conserved end residues are part of each CDR3. D genes are given only for firm matches. Only part of the rows carry a size: once, few, many, or a class if the clone is expanded.

CDR3 DNA	CDR3 protein	J gene	D gene	V gene	clone size
TGTGCCAGCAGCGCCTCAGGGGCGCCTGGGGCCAACGTCCTGACTTTC	CASSASGAPGANVLTF	TRBJ2-6	-	TRBV2	-
TGTGCCACCAGTGATGCACTAGATGACCAAGAGACCCAGTACTTC	CATSDALDDQETQYF	TRBJ2-5	-	TRBV24-1	-
TGCGCCAGCAGTGAGGGTGGAGGAACTGGGGAAAAACTGTTTTTT	CASSEGGGTGEKLFF	TRBJ1-4	-	TRBV10-1	-
TGTGCCAGCAGCGCGGGGGAGATTAGCAATCAGCCCCAGCATTTT	CASSAGEISNQPQHF	TRBJ1-5	-	TRBV9	few
TGTGCCAGCAGTGAAGGGGGGACTAGCGGGGGGAGCACAGATACGCAGTATTTT	CASSEGGTSGGSTDTQYF	TRBJ2-3	TRBD2	TRBV6-1	-
TGTGCCAGCAGTGGACAGGGAAGCTATGGCTACACCTTC	CASSGQGSYGYTF	TRBJ1-2	TRBD1	TRBV2	-
TGTGCCAGCAGTCAGAGGACAGGGGTGAACTATGGCTACACCTTC	CASSQRTGVNYGYTF	TRBJ1-2	TRBD1	TRBV6-2/TRBV6-3	-
TGTGCTAGTGGCGTAGCGGGGAATTCACCCCTCCACTTT	CASGVAGNSPLHF	TRBJ1-6	-	TRBV12-5	-
TGTGCCAGCAGTGCGACGCGGGGGGCCGCAGATACGCAGTATTTT	CASSATRGAADTQYF	TRBJ2-3	TRBD2	TRBV2	-
TGTGCCAGCAGCCCCGGAGGGTTGGAGCCCCAGCATTTT	CASSPGGLEPQHF	TRBJ1-5	-	TRBV7-9	-
TGTGCCAGCAGTTTGACAGGGTTTGAAGCCACTGAAGCTTTCTTT	CASSLTGFEATEAFF	TRBJ1-1	TRBD1	TRBV28	-
TGCGCCAGCAGCCAAGAAAGACTAGCGGGGGTTAACAATGAGCAGTTCTTC	CASSQERLAGVNNEQFF	TRBJ2-1	TRBD2	TRBV4-1	-
TGTGCCAGCAGCATCCCCTGGGACAGGGCCGGGACTAGCGGGGCGGTAGCCGGGGAGCTGTTTTTT	CASSIPWDRAGTSGAVAGELFF	TRBJ2-2	-	TRBV21-1	once
TGCGCCAGCAGCCAAGATGGCGGGGAGGGCGAAAAACTGTTTTTT	CASSQDGGEGEKLFF	TRBJ1-4	-	TRBV4-1	-
TGTGCCAGCAGTCATCCTAGCGGGGGGCCATCAGATACGCAGTATTTT	CASSHPSGGPSDTQYF	TRBJ2-3	TRBD2	TRBV4-2	once
TGTGCCAGCAGCCCAGACAGGGCGGGCACTGAAGCTTTCTTT	CASSPDRAGTEAFF	TRBJ1-1	TRBD1	TRBV6-4	-
TGTGCCAGCAGCGACGGGGCGGGGAGCACAGATACGCAGTATTTT	CASSDGAGSTDTQYF	TRBJ2-3	-	TRBV9	-
TGTGCCAGCAGTTGGGGTCGACAGGGGAGTCAGCCCCAGCATTTT	CASSWGRQGSQPQHF	TRBJ1-5	TRBD1	TRBV6-6	-
TGTGCCACCGCAAGACCGGGACAGGGGCAGCCCCAGCATTTT	CATARPGQGQPQHF	TRBJ1-5	TRBD1	TRBV10-3	-
TGCGCCAGCAGCCAAGCGGCCCTAGCGGGGCAAAACATTCAGTACTTC	CASSQAALAGQNIQYF	TRBJ2-4	TRBD2	TRBV4-1	-
TGTGCCAGCAGCTTAGTTATGGGACACCTCTTAAACTATGGCTACACCTTC	CASSLVMGHLLNYGYTF	TRBJ1-2	-	TRBV7-6	-
TGTGCCAGCAGCTTAGTCTCGGGAGCACTGACAGGGCGAGGAACTGAAGCTTTCTTT	CASSLVSGALTGRGTEAFF	TRBJ1-1	TRBD1	TRBV7-2	-
TGTGCCAGCAGCTGGAGGGGGGGTATTCCTAACTATGGCTACACCTTC	CASSWRGGIPNYGYTF	TRBJ1-2	-	TRBV7-8	few
TGTGCCAGCAGCAACCTAGCGGGGCAACTAGCCAAAAACATTCAGTACTTC	CASSNLAGQLAKNIQYF	TRBJ2-4	TRBD2	TRBV7-2	-